This T cell receptor (beta chain) was retrieved from a study of CD8 T cells in Susac syndrome. Trimming at V came to 0 bases and at J to 2 bases, leaving 8 bases not matched to a gene. This CDR3 region has 17 residues. The V gene's germline CDR1 is DFQATT and CDR2 SNEGSKA (reference sequence). RNA, at roughly 0.45 to 1 ug, was reverse transcribed with random hexamers. TCRdb fed the immunoSEQ multiplex PCR reads into MiXCR, producing one record per CDR3 protein. The sample includes around 80,000 distinct CDR3 sequences, roughly 92% seen only once; the top ten take around 0.45%. J is TRBJ2-3 and V is TRBV20-1; TRBD2 matches at 10 bases. The sequenced sample consisted of CD8+ T cells from PBMCs. The clonotype was recovered from a human donor with Susac syndrome. The CDR3 DNA sequence: TGCAGTGCTAGAGAAACCGGAACTAGCGGGATCACAGATACGCAGTATTTT. This sequence encodes CSARETGTSGITDTQYF.